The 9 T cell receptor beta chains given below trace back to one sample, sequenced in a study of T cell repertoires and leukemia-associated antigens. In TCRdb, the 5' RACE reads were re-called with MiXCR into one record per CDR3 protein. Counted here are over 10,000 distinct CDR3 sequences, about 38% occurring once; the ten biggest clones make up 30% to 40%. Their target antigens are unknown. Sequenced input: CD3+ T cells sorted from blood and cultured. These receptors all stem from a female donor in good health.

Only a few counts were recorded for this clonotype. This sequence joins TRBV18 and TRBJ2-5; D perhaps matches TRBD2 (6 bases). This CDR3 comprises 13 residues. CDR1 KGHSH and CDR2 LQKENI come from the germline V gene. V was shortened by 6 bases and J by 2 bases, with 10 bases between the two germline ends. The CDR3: CASSVLAQETQYF. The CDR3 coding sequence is TGTGCCAGCTCCGTACTAGCACAAGAGACCCAGTACTTC.

This chain's CDR3 is CSVAGTRGKFF. The CDR3 DNA reads TGCAGCGTAGCCGGGACAAGGGGAAAGTTCTTC. The J gene is TRBJ2-1, the V gene TRBV29-1, with D tentatively TRBD1 (6 bases). This CDR3 region has 11 residues. V was pared by 6 bases and J by 14 bases, with 17 bases between. CDR1 is SQVTM, CDR2 ANQGSEA, per germline.

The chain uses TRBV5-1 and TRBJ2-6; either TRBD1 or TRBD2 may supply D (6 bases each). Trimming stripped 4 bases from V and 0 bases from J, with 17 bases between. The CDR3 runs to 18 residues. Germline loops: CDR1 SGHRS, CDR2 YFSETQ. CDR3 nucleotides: TGCGCCAGCAGCCGGGCGGGGACAAGGGACTCTGGGGCCAACGTCCTGACTTTC. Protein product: CASSRAGTRDSGANVLTF.

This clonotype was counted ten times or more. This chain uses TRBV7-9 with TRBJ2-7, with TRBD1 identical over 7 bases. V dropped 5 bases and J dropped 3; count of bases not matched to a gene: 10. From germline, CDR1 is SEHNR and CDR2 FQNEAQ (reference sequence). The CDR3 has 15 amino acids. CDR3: CASSGAGTVSYEQYF. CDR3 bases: TGTGCCAGCAGCGGGGCCGGGACAGTGAGCTACGAGCAGTACTTC.

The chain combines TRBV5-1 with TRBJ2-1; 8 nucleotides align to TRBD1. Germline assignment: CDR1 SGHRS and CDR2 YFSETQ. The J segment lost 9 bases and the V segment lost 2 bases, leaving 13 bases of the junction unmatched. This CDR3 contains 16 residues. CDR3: CASSLHPGQVGGEQFF. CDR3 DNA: TGCGCCAGCAGCTTACATCCGGGACAGGTGGGAGGTGAGCAGTTCTTC.

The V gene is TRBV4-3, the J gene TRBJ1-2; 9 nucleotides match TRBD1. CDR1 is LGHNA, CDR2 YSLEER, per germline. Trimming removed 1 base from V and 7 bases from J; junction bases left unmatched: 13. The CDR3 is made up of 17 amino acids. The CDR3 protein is CASSQVGTGNFEGGYTF. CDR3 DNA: TGCGCCAGCAGCCAAGTCGGGACAGGGAATTTTGAGGGTGGCTACACCTTC.

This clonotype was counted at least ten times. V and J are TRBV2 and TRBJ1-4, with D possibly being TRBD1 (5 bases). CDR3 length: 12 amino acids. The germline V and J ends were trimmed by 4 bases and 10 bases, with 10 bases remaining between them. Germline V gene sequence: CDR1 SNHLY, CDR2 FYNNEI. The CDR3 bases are TGTGCCAGCAGTGGGGCAGGGTCAAAACTGTTTTTT. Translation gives CASSGAGSKLFF.

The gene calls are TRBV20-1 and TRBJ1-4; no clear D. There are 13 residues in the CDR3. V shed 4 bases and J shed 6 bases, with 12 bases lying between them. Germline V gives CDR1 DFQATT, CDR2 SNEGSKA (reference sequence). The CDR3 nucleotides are TGCAGTGCTACTCGACGGCAGTATGAAAAACTGTTTTTT. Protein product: CSATRRQYEKLFF.

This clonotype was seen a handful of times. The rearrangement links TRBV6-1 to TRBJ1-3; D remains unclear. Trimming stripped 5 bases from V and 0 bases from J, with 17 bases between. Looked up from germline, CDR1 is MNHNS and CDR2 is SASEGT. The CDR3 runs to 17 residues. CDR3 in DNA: TGTGCCAGCAGTCGGTCCCTGACGGATAGCTCTGGAAACACCATATATTTT. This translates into CASSRSLTDSSGNTIYF.